These 25 T cell receptor beta chains originate from one sample sequenced in a study of post-analysis software for immune sequencing data. General study points: Patients carried roughly 5 TRBV segments more frequently than controls did, and TRBV5-6, TRBV5-1 and TRBV20-1 were among them.

Libraries were made from TCR beta cDNA, and they carried unique molecular identifiers. TCRdb reprocessed the PCR reads via MiXCR and lists one record per CDR3 protein. Found here are a few hundred thousand distinct CDR3 sequences, roughly 34% of them singletons; the top ten hold 6%. Which antigens these TCRs recognize remains unknown. The sequencing sample was made of blood. The receptors shown here come from a girl aged 2-17 years with multiple sclerosis.

The rearrangement uses TRBV18 and TRBJ2-7; 10 nucleotides match TRBD1. V was pared by 5 bases and J by 0 bases, with 4 bases of the junction left unmatched. Per germline, CDR1 KGHSH and CDR2 LQKENI. The CDR3 spans 15 residues. DNA of the CDR3: TGTGCCAGCTCATATGGGACAGGGGACTCCTACGAGCAGTACTTC. It codes for CASSYGTGDSYEQYF.

The chain is built from TRBV14 and TRBJ2-5, with D possibly TRBD1 on 5 matching bases. CDR1 and CDR2 (germline): SGHDN, FVKESK. V lost 0 bases to trimming and J lost 5 bases, with 13 bases between them. This CDR3 is 15 amino acids long. This CDR3 reads CASSQDLAGWETQYF. The CDR3 DNA sequence: TGTGCCAGCAGCCAAGATCTGGCAGGGTGGGAGACCCAGTACTTC.

This clonotype was counted ten times or more. The chain is built from TRBV3-1 and TRBJ2-3, with D perhaps TRBD1 or TRBD2 (5 bases each). Germline lookup yields CDR1 LGHDT and CDR2 YNNKEL (reference sequence). The CDR3 runs to 14 residues. Trimming pared 4 bases from V and 1 base from J, leaving 9 bases between. CDR3 in DNA: TGTGCCAGCAGCCCTTGGGACCGCACAGATACGCAGTATTTT. Protein product: CASSPWDRTDTQYF.

This chain links TRBV20-1 with TRBJ2-5; D is possibly TRBD1 (5 bases). The V end was cut by 8 bases, the J end by 2 bases, with 21 bases between. CDR3 size: 15 residues. Per germline, CDR1 DFQATT and CDR2 SNEGSKA (reference sequence). The CDR3 coding sequence is TGCAGTACTACACTACCCTGGACAAAGCAAGAGACCCAGTACTTC. Its translation: CSTTLPWTKQETQYF.

A few counts support this clonotype. The chain has TRBV20-1 and TRBJ2-5, with TRBD2 matching over 9 bases. The better agreement between TRBJ2-7 and the DNA end casts doubt on the J call. The CDR3 covers 14 residues. Germline values: CDR1 DFQATT, CDR2 SNEGSKA (reference sequence). The CDR3 is CSAFTSGQSNEQYF. CDR3 in DNA: TGCAGTGCCTTTACTAGCGGGCAATCTAACGAGCAGTACTTC.

This chain uses TRBV27 with TRBJ2-7; tentative D call: TRBD1 (6 bases). V gave up 5 bases and J gave up 3 bases, with 14 bases separating them. CDR3 length equals 14 residues. CDR1 MNHEY and CDR2 SMNVEV come from the germline V gene (reference sequence). CDR3 DNA sequence: TGTGCCAGCAGTACCTCGACAGGCCGCTACGAGCAGTACTTC. This encodes CASSTSTGRYEQYF.

V usage is TRBV4-1 and J usage is TRBJ2-5; TRBD2 matches at 8 bases. Germline CDR1 reads MGHRA; CDR2 reads YSYEKL. The CDR3 length is 18 residues. After removal of 0 bases from V and 2 bases from J, the junction contained 11 bases not matched to a gene. The CDR3 is CASSQDQVGRGAQETQYF. CDR3 sequence (DNA): TGCGCCAGCAGCCAAGATCAAGTGGGGCGGGGGGCTCAAGAGACCCAGTACTTC.

Comment on this clonotype: At one end the junction does not follow the germline gene, possibly because of a read error. The CDR3 nucleotides read TGCGCCAGCAGCTTTCCCCCACTAGCGGGGGGCCCCAATCAGCAGTTCTTC. Encoded protein: CASSFPPLAGGPNQQFF. The chain couples TRBV5-1 to TRBJ2-1, with 12 bases identical to TRBD2. The germline gives CDR1 SGHRS, CDR2 YFSETQ. The CDR3 is made up of 17 amino acids.

This chain joins TRBV5-5 and TRBJ1-5; no definite D call. V dropped 1 base and J dropped 1 base, with 9 bases sitting between them. The germline gives CDR1 SGHKS, CDR2 YYEKEE (reference sequence). CDR3 length equals 15 residues. For the CDR3, the DNA is TGTGCCAGCAGCTTGTCCGGCCCCAGCAATCAGCCCCAGCATTTT. Translating it yields CASSLSGPSNQPQHF.

This clonotype was counted between two and nine times. The rearrangement links TRBV29-1 to TRBJ2-3, with D tentatively TRBD1 (5 bases). The CDR3 sequence is 15 residues long. Deletions cut 5 bases from V and 0 bases from J, with 15 bases between. The germline V gene has CDR1 SQVTM and CDR2 ANQGSEA. CDR3 coding DNA: TGCAGCGTTAAAGGGGCACCTCAAAGCACAGATACGCAGTATTTT. Encoded protein: CSVKGAPQSTDTQYF.

This clonotype was seen only a few times. The J gene is TRBJ2-5, the V gene TRBV3-1, with D unresolved. CDR3 size: 15 residues. CDR1 LGHDT and CDR2 YNNKEL come from the germline V gene (reference sequence). With 2 bases removed from V and 1 base from J, the gap between germline ends came to 11 bases. This CDR3 reads CASSQSSPAQETQYF. The CDR3 DNA is TGTGCCAGCAGCCAATCAAGCCCGGCCCAAGAGACCCAGTACTTC.

The rearrangement joins TRBV28 to TRBJ2-3; TRBD1 is a possible D gene (6 bases). This CDR3 has 14 residues. The germline V gene has CDR1 MDHEN and CDR2 SYDVKM. V lost 2 bases, J lost 8 bases, and 14 bases lay in between. CDR3 sequence: CASSLAGGAGTQYF. In DNA form, the CDR3 reads TGTGCCAGCAGTTTAGCTGGGGGCGCGGGTACGCAGTATTTT.

CDR3: CAISAGAEVDYTF. As DNA, the CDR3 is TGTGCCATCAGTGCGGGCGCGGAGGTGGACTACACCTTC. This sequence joins TRBV10-3 and TRBJ1-2; D is unresolved. Germline V gene sequence: CDR1 ENHRY, CDR2 SYGVKD. The ends were cut back, 4 bases at V and 10 bases at J, with 16 bases in the middle. This CDR3 is 13 amino acids long.

This chain connects TRBV6-1 to TRBJ2-1; 9 bases match TRBD1. The germline V gene has CDR1 MNHNS and CDR2 SASEGT. V lost 9 bases and J lost 5; bases outside the gene matches: 8. The CDR3 has 14 amino acids. CDR3 sequence: CASSSGTGNNEQFF. CDR3 in DNA: TGTGCCAGTTCCTCCGGGACAGGGAACAATGAGCAGTTCTTC.

This clonotype came up a few times. The CDR3 nucleotides are TGCGCCAGCAGCTTGAGAAGGGAAGAGACCCAGTACTTC. It encodes CASSLRREETQYF. This chain links TRBV5-1 with TRBJ2-5; no definite D call. Trimming removed 1 base from V and 3 bases from J, with 7 bases in between. This CDR3 has 13 amino acids. Germline assignment: CDR1 SGHRS and CDR2 YFSETQ.

This clonotype has ten or more counts. CDR3 DNA: TGTGCCAGCAGCCGACAGGGGCAGAATCAGCCCCAGCATTTT. Translated, it gives CASSRQGQNQPQHF. The chain combines TRBV6-5 with TRBJ1-5; 8 nucleotides agree with TRBD1. The V and J ends lost 6 bases and 4 bases, in that order; junction bases with no gene match: 5. The germline V gene has CDR1 MNHEY and CDR2 SVGAGI. This CDR3 region has 14 residues.

This clonotype was detected a few times. The chain combines TRBV28 with TRBJ2-1; 8 positions match TRBD1. The CDR3 is made up of 16 amino acids. Germline CDR1 MDHEN, CDR2 SYDVKM. Unmatched junction bases numbered 8, after V lost 6 bases and J lost 1 base. The CDR3 loop is CASSPVDRGSYNEQFF. The CDR3 DNA reads as TGTGCCAGCAGCCCCGTCGACAGGGGATCCTACAATGAGCAGTTCTTC.

In this sample, this clonotype turned up a few times. The V call is TRBV15, the J call TRBJ2-3; 8 nucleotides agree with TRBD1. The CDR3 sequence is 16 residues long. The J segment lost 2 bases and the V segment lost 3 bases, leaving 7 bases of the junction unmatched. Germline CDR1 reads LNHNV; CDR2 reads YYDKDF (reference sequence). DNA of the CDR3: TGTGCCACCAGCAGGGGGGACCAGGGGGCCACAGATACGCAGTATTTT. Protein sequence: CATSRGDQGATDTQYF. Variable domain in full (rest from reference TRBV15 and TRBJ2-3): DAMVIQNPRYQVTQFGKPVTLSCSQTLNHNVMYWYQQKSSQAPKLLFHYYDKDFNNEADTPDNFQSRRPNTSFCFLDIRSPGLGDTAMYLCATSRGDQGATDTQYFGPGTRLTVL.

This clonotype was recorded a few times. The rearrangement uses TRBV7-3 and TRBJ1-2, with D possibly being TRBD1 (6 bases). Germline-derived CDR1 and CDR2 are SGHTA and FQGTGA. V shed 2 bases and J shed 7 bases, with 23 bases lying between them. This CDR3 spans 17 amino acids. DNA of the CDR3: TGTGCCAGCAGCTTAGGGACACCGAGTCCCTCAGCAACTGGCTACACCTTC. Its protein product is CASSLGTPSPSATGYTF.

The V gene is TRBV15, the J gene TRBJ1-4; D remains unclear. This CDR3 spans 17 amino acids. V was cut by 2 bases and J by 7 bases, with 20 bases left in between. Germline loops: CDR1 LNHNV, CDR2 YYDKDF (reference sequence). The CDR3 DNA sequence: TGTGCCACCAGCAGACGACTTCTCGACGGGCCTTTTGAAAAACTGTTTTTT. It yields the protein CATSRRLLDGPFEKLFF. Drawing the rest from reference TRBV15 and TRBJ1-4, the complete variable domain is DAMVIQNPRYQVTQFGKPVTLSCSQTLNHNVMYWYQQKSSQAPKLLFHYYDKDFNNEADTPDNFQSRRPNTSFCFLDIRSPGLGDTAMYLCATSRRLLDGPFEKLFFGSGTQLSVL.

This clonotype was picked up one time. V and J are TRBV11-2 and TRBJ2-1; D ambiguous. CDR3 length: 15 residues. V was trimmed by 0 bases and J by 2 bases, leaving 8 bases between them. Germline loops: CDR1 SGHAT, CDR2 FQNNGV. The CDR3 sequence is CASSLDRRTYNEQFF. In nucleotides, the CDR3 is TGTGCCAGCAGCTTAGATCGGAGAACCTACAATGAGCAGTTCTTC.

In its sample, this clonotype was seen a few times. V and J are TRBV27 and TRBJ2-3, with 9 nucleotides matching TRBD2. This CDR3 is built from 14 residues. V was pared by 3 bases and J by 4 bases, with 2 bases of the junction left unmatched. The germline V gene has CDR1 MNHEY and CDR2 SMNVEV (reference sequence). Written as DNA, the CDR3 is TGTGCCAGCAGTTTTAGCGGGGGCGCAGATACGCAGTATTTT. This sequence encodes CASSFSGGADTQYF.

This clonotype occurred a few times. This chain joins TRBV6-1 and TRBJ2-5; TRBD1 is a possible D gene (6 bases). The length of the CDR3 is 13 residues. V lost 6 bases, J lost 5 bases, and 13 bases lay in between. Germline V gives CDR1 MNHNS, CDR2 SASEGT. The chain's CDR3 is CASRNRETETQYF. CDR3 DNA sequence: TGTGCCAGCAGGAACAGGGAAACCGAGACCCAGTACTTC.

A word on this clonotype: A much larger clone lies one base from this, so it may be a read error. The genes are TRBV6-5 and TRBJ2-5; D perhaps matches TRBD2 (7 bases). The germline gives CDR1 MNHEY, CDR2 SVGAGI. The CDR3 sequence is 13 residues long. Trimming cost V 6 bases and J 9 bases, with 17 bases left between them. DNA for the CDR3: TGTGCCAGCAGCACAGGGACTACGCAGGCCCAGTACTTC. Its translation is CASSTGTTQAQYF.

The rearrangement uses TRBV12-3 or TRBV12-4 and TRBJ2-7, with 9 bases identical to TRBD1. V lost 8 bases and J lost 3; bases outside the gene matches: 8. The CDR3 runs 14 residues. The CDR3 DNA follows: TGTGCCAGCGGCTACAGGGGGCGAAACTACGAGCAGTACTTC. This gives the protein CASGYRGRNYEQYF.